This T cell receptor beta chain originates from a study of CD8+CD57+ T cells in acquired aplastic anemia (dated by TCRdb to 2016 to 2019). For context, the study as a whole: Extracted DNA from sorted CD4+ and CD8+ cells averaged around 3.3 ug, ranging from roughly 0.17 to 27.4 ug. An average of around 10 million reads for CD4+ cells and 11.0 million reads for CD8+ cells was obtained from healthy donor samples. What the work shows at the level of the full study, not this receptor alone: Although some 28 CD8+ CDR3 sequences were shared by patients and controls, these sequences appeared highly expressed in patients and within the immunodominant clones of patients. No significant difference in CD8+ Simpson's diversity was found between patients and healthy controls (P=0.060).

In the study, sorted CD4+ and CD8+ blood T cells from patients with severe aplastic anemia and from healthy subjects underwent deep sequencing of TCR repertoires. Ficoll-Paque density gradient centrifugation was used to isolate peripheral blood mononuclear cells. Before DNA extraction, CD4+ and CD8+ T cells were sorted by FACS or by magnetic beads. This clonotype was detected ten times or more. Its antigen is unknown. Base-call qualities are not available, and no considerably larger clone is one nucleotide away. V drops 2 bases and J drops 6 bases, leaving 26 bases in between. The CDR3, cysteine through phenylalanine, is 19 amino acids long. Here the CDR3 DNA is all that survives: 57 bases in frame from base 1. CDR1 is given as SGHAT and CDR2 as FQNNGV, both from the germline V gene. Profiling of TCR beta VDJ combinations and CDR3 sequences used genomic DNA as the template. An Illumina HiSeq 2000 was used for TCR repertoire sequencing. The authors' pipeline ran thus. TRBV/TRBJ rearrangement plots, CDR3 size and DJ length profiles, and Simpson's diversity index were used to evaluate the repertoires. The most abundant DNA sequence in the deep sequencing data was defined as the immunodominant clone. CDR3 amino acid sequences were screened for sharing across subjects and compared with published repertoires and the VDJdb database. TCRdb reanalyzed the raw reads on its own, using fastp at Q25 for trimming and MiXCR for clone calling, and kept in-frame beta chains. Merged by CDR3 protein, the rows form single entries marked with the most common genes and DNA. It is TCRdb's table, rather than the study itself, that gives the V and J calls and clone size. A total of 200,000 to 250,000 distinct CDR3 sequences appear in this sample, around 32% of them only once. The ten most abundant clones make up 1% to 1.3% of the sample.

The sample consisted of sorted CD4+, CD8+, or CD8+CD57+ T cells (not recorded which) from PBMCs. The sequence was collected from a human donor in good health, serving as a control. The V gene is TRBV11-2 and the J gene is TRBJ1-5, with no reliable assignment of the D segment. The DNA sequence is given as TGTGCCAGCAGCTTACTAGGTGGATACACTTTACTACGCGGTCAGCCCCAGCATTTT. It encodes CASSLLGGYTLLRGQPQHF.